This T cell receptor (beta chain) emerged from a study of blood T cells in healthy people across ages. A J-beta primer mix and a sample-barcoded 5' primer were used in a second PCR of about 7 to 12 cycles. Each cDNA molecule, via a template-switch adaptor with 12 random nucleotides, was tagged. Via MiXCR, TCRdb re-called the 5' RACE reads, giving one row per CDR3 protein. The sample lists roughly 1.4 million distinct CDR3 sequences; 59% were seen once. The CDR3 covers 18 residues. The germline gives CDR1 SGHVS, CDR2 FQNEAQ. Sequenced material: blood. This TCR came from a man aged 18 to 29 in good health. V usage is TRBV7-8 and J usage is TRBJ2-1; D possibly uses TRBD1 or TRBD2 (6 bases each). The DNA matches TRBJ2-7 better at its end, which makes the J call doubtful. The CDR3, as DNA: TGTGCCAGCAGCTTATATGTAGGTGGGGGGCACATCAACAATGAGCAGTACTTC. It codes for CASSLYVGGGHINNEQYF.